Each of the 27 T cell receptor beta chains below was sequenced from the same sample in a study of neurological immune-mediated disorders. One entry per CDR3 protein, called by TCRdb with MiXCR from the 5' RACE reads. The data contain 75,000 to 85,000 distinct CDR3 sequences, 15% to 20% of them singletons. The sample consisted of PBMCs. These receptors were obtained from a woman aged 40 to 50 in good health.

This clonotype was counted many times. The chain is built from TRBV5-5 and TRBJ2-7, with D possibly being TRBD1 (6 bases). V was cut by 4 bases and J by 7 bases, with 15 bases left in between. Germline loops: CDR1 SGHKS, CDR2 YYEKEE (reference sequence). The length of the CDR3 is 13 residues. The CDR3 DNA is TGTGCCAGCAGCCTTACAGGGTCTCGGGAGCAGTACTTC. This codes for CASSLTGSREQYF.

The chain has TRBV18 and TRBJ2-1; 8 nucleotides match TRBD2. The CDR3 sequence is 14 residues long. With 3 bases clipped from V and 9 bases from J, the junction kept 7 bases outside the gene matches. In germline, CDR1 is KGHSH, CDR2 LQKENI. The CDR3 loop reads CASSPGLEPGEQFF. In DNA, the CDR3 is TGTGCCAGCTCACCGGGACTAGAGCCCGGTGAGCAGTTCTTC.

This clonotype was seen many times. The gene calls are TRBV20-1 and TRBJ1-2; no reliable D call. Trimming took 5 bases from V and 4 from J, leaving 17 bases between them. The germline V gene encodes CDR1 DFQATT and CDR2 SNEGSKA (reference sequence). CDR3 length: 14 residues. CDR3 DNA: TGCAGTGCTCGAGCTAATAGCGCGAGCTATGGCTACACCTTC. It yields the protein CSARANSASYGYTF.

The J gene is TRBJ2-1, the V gene TRBV27, with TRBD1 identical over 7 bases. The V and J ends lost 6 bases and 8 bases, in that order; junction bases with no gene match: 7. Per germline, CDR1 MNHEY and CDR2 SMNVEV (reference sequence). The CDR3 loop spans 13 amino acids. CDR3 in DNA: TGTGCCAGCAGCCTACAGGGGTACGATGAGCAGTTCTTC. It encodes CASSLQGYDEQFF.

This clonotype was seen many times. The chain couples TRBV7-2 to TRBJ1-5, with 8 bases that match TRBD1. The junction had 7 bases not matched to a gene; V was cut back by 2 bases and J by 4 bases. This CDR3 spans 16 amino acids. CDR1 and CDR2 (germline): SGHTA, FQGNSA. DNA for the CDR3: TGTGCCAGCAGCTTATTCGCGGGACAGGCGAATCAGCCCCAGCATTTT. Its protein product is CASSLFAGQANQPQHF.

This clonotype was counted ten times or more. V usage is TRBV5-6 and J usage is TRBJ2-3; a weak D match, TRBD1 (5 bases). The CDR3 covers 14 residues. The V and J ends lost 0 bases and 2 bases respectively, with 7 bases between them. Germline V gene data show CDR1 as SGHDT and CDR2 as YYEEEE. CDR3 coding DNA: TGTGCCAGCAGCTTGGGACAGATCACAGATACGCAGTATTTT. As protein: CASSLGQITDTQYF.

In this sample, this clonotype turned up many times. In nucleotides, the CDR3 is TGTGCCAGCAGTTTTCCTGAATCCTACAATGAGCAGTTCTTC. It encodes CASSFPESYNEQFF. The chain uses TRBV12-3 or TRBV12-4 and TRBJ2-1; D is unresolved. The CDR3 loop spans 14 amino acids. Trimming took 3 bases from V and 1 from J, leaving 7 bases between them.

This clonotype was counted ten times or more. The CDR3 DNA sequence: TGTGCCAGCAGTTCTCGACAGGGGGGTAACTATGGCTACACCTTC. It encodes CASSSRQGGNYGYTF. The gene calls are TRBV28 and TRBJ1-2; 9 bases are a match to TRBD1. V gave up 4 bases and J gave up 1 base; unmatched junction bases: 4. CDR3 length equals 15 residues. Germline CDR1 MDHEN, CDR2 SYDVKM.

This clonotype was counted at least ten times. V usage is TRBV5-5 and J usage is TRBJ2-1; 13 bases match TRBD2. CDR1 is SGHKS and CDR2 is YYEKEE in the germline V gene (reference sequence). J was trimmed by 10 bases and V by 4 bases; bases with no gene match: 11. This CDR3 spans 16 amino acids. The CDR3 DNA reads TGTGCCAGCAGCCAATGGACTAGCGGGAGTTCGATCGAGCAGTTCTTC. Protein sequence: CASSQWTSGSSIEQFF.

This clonotype was found many times. The genes are TRBV5-5 and TRBJ2-7; no definite D call. The CDR3 runs to 13 residues. V shed 4 bases and J shed 1 base, with 9 bases lying between them. Germline V gene sequence: CDR1 SGHKS, CDR2 YYEKEE (reference sequence). The CDR3 nucleotides read TGTGCCAGCAGCCCCCAGGCGTCCTACGAGCAGTACTTC. Its translation: CASSPQASYEQYF.

As concerns this clonotype: A read error is possible here, since a much larger clone lies one base away. The chain uses TRBV3-1 and TRBJ2-2; 13 nucleotides agree with TRBD2. Per germline, CDR1 LGHDT and CDR2 YNNKEL (reference sequence). The CDR3 length is 16 residues. CDR3 in amino acids: CANSLGLAGLTGELFF. The CDR3 coding sequence is TGTGCCAACAGCCTGGGACTAGCGGGACTCACCGGGGAGCTGTTTTTT. The full variable domain, with the rest looked up from reference TRBV3-1 and TRBJ2-2, is DTAVSQTPKYLVTQMGNDKSIKCEQNLGHDTMYWYKQDSKKFLKIMFSYNNKELIINETVPNRFSPKSPDKAHLNLHINSLELGDSAVYFCANSLGLAGLTGELFFGEGSRLTVL.

Many counts were recorded for this clonotype. The chain carries TRBV4-1 and TRBJ2-5; D unresolved. Looked up from germline, CDR1 is MGHRA and CDR2 is YSYEKL. CDR3 length: 12 residues. Deletions cut 3 bases from V and 8 bases from J, with 10 bases between. This chain's CDR3 is CASSHPVGTQYF. In DNA, the CDR3 is TGCGCCAGCAGCCACCCAGTGGGCACCCAGTACTTC.

This clonotype was recorded at least ten times. This sequence joins TRBV9 and TRBJ2-3, with D unresolved. The CDR3 has 14 amino acids. Germline assignment: CDR1 SGDLS and CDR2 YYNGEE. Trimming took 1 base from V and 1 from J, leaving 7 bases between them. The CDR3 here is CASSVQAGTDTQYF. The DNA of the CDR3 is TGTGCCAGCAGCGTACAGGCGGGCACAGATACGCAGTATTTT. Using reference TRBV9 and TRBJ2-3 for the parts outside the CDR3, the full variable domain is DSGVTQTPKHLITATGQRVTLRCSPRSGDLSVYWYQQSLDQGLQFLIQYYNGEERAKGNILERFSAQQFPDLHSELNLSSLELGDSALYFCASSVQAGTDTQYFGPGTRLTVL.

In this sample, this clonotype turned up many times. CDR3 protein: CASSRLAGAGNEQFF. CDR3 nucleotide sequence: TGTGCCAGCTCAAGACTAGCGGGGGCTGGCAATGAGCAGTTCTTC. The gene calls are TRBV18 and TRBJ2-1, with 12 bases matching TRBD2. The trim removed 5 bases at V and 6 bases at J, leaving 5 bases unmatched. This CDR3 region has 15 residues. CDR1 is KGHSH, CDR2 LQKENI, per germline.

This clonotype was picked up many times. This chain links TRBV6-5 with TRBJ1-2; TRBD1 might be the D (6 bases). Trimming removed 2 bases at V and 4 bases at J, with 11 bases between. Germline CDR1 and CDR2: MNHEY and SVGAGI. The CDR3 covers 14 residues. CDR3 residues: CASSYGGQPYGYTF. CDR3 sequence (DNA): TGTGCCAGCAGTTACGGGGGGCAGCCCTATGGCTACACCTTC.

The rearrangement joins TRBV28 to TRBJ2-7, with 7 bases identical to TRBD2. Germline V gene sequence: CDR1 MDHEN, CDR2 SYDVKM. The CDR3 has 17 amino acids. The V segment lost 4 bases and the J segment 0 bases; nucleotides outside the gene matches: 12. The CDR3 DNA is TGTGCCAGCAGTTACGTGGTTGGGAGGGGTAGCTCCTACGAGCAGTACTTC. Protein sequence: CASSYVVGRGSSYEQYF.

The table lists this clonotype with many counts. The J gene is TRBJ2-3, the V gene TRBV20-1; the D gene could be TRBD1 or TRBD2 (6 bases each). CDR3 length equals 15 residues. Between the trimmed V and J ends, which lost 2 bases and 5 bases, there was a span of 17 bases. From germline, CDR1 is DFQATT and CDR2 SNEGSKA (reference sequence). The CDR3 DNA follows: TGCAGTGCTAGAAGAGGGGGGCCCTCCGTAGATACGCAGTATTTT. As protein: CSARRGGPSVDTQYF.

This clonotype was seen at least ten times. V is TRBV7-2 and J is TRBJ1-1; 8 bases are a match to TRBD1. CDR1 and CDR2 (germline): SGHTA, FQGNSA. V lost 0 bases to trimming and J lost 8 bases; unmatched junction nucleotides: 11. This CDR3 spans 16 amino acids. The chain's CDR3 is CASSLATGGAVTEAFF. DNA of the CDR3: TGTGCCAGCAGCTTAGCTACAGGGGGGGCTGTGACGGAAGCTTTCTTT.

The CDR3 here is CASSLPGTGHMNTEAFF. The CDR3 DNA reads TGTGCCAGCAGCTTACCCGGGACAGGGCATATGAACACTGAAGCTTTCTTT. V and J are TRBV7-9 and TRBJ1-1; the match to TRBD1 covers 9 bases. V was clipped by 2 bases and J by 0 bases; unmatched bases: 7. The CDR3 is made up of 17 amino acids. Germline CDR1 SEHNR, CDR2 FQNEAQ (reference sequence). Full variable domain (outside the CDR3, taken from reference TRBV7-9 and TRBJ1-1): DTGVSQNPRHKITKRGQNVTFRCDPISEHNRLYWYRQTLGQGPEFLTYFQNEAQLEKSRLLSDRFSAERPKGSFSTLEIQRTEQGDSAMYLCASSLPGTGHMNTEAFFGQGTRLTVV.

The chain carries TRBV29-1 and TRBJ2-1, with TRBD2 matching over 12 bases. The V gene's germline CDR1 is SQVTM and CDR2 ANQGSEA. The CDR3 loop spans 16 amino acids. With 6 bases clipped from V and 0 bases from J, the junction kept 6 bases outside the gene matches. CDR3 DNA sequence: TGCAGCGTGGGGACTAGCGGGCCTTCCTCCTACAATGAGCAGTTCTTC. Residues: CSVGTSGPSSYNEQFF.

This clonotype was counted many times. The chain uses TRBV12-3 or TRBV12-4 and TRBJ1-6; D may be TRBD1 (6 bases). There are 14 residues in the CDR3. V gave up 7 bases and J gave up 7 bases, with 14 bases separating them. DNA for the CDR3: TGTGCCAGCACGTCGCGGCAGGGGAATTCACCCCTCCACTTT. This translates into CASTSRQGNSPLHF.

This clonotype was found many times. The V and J genes are TRBV5-1 and TRBJ2-1, with D perhaps matching TRBD1 (7 bases). Germline lookup yields CDR1 SGHRS and CDR2 YFSETQ. CDR3 length: 16 amino acids. V was trimmed by 4 bases and J by 4 bases, leaving 18 bases between them. The CDR3 is CASSAAGQSIYNEQFF. For the CDR3, the DNA is TGCGCCAGCAGCGCGGCGGGACAGTCAATTTACAATGAGCAGTTCTTC.

This clonotype was seen repeatedly, ten times or more. V usage is TRBV7-3 and J usage is TRBJ2-7, with 7 positions matching TRBD2. Trimming took 5 bases from V and 6 from J; bases not matched to a gene: 7. Germline CDR1 SGHTA, CDR2 FQGTGA. This CDR3 is built from 13 residues. CDR3: CASSEGRAGEQYF. In DNA form, the CDR3 reads TGTGCCAGCAGCGAAGGGAGGGCGGGCGAGCAGTACTTC.

With regard to this clonotype: Just one base apart from a much larger clone, this may be a read error. V is TRBV5-6 and J is TRBJ1-2; D is undetermined. CDR1 is SGHDT, CDR2 YYEEEE, per germline. The CDR3 consists of 12 residues. V was trimmed by 4 bases and J by 1 base, leaving 5 bases between them. CDR3 DNA sequence: TGTGCCAGCAGCCACAGTAACTATGGCTACACCTTC. Translation: CASSHSNYGYTF.

This clonotype was seen many times. The chain couples TRBV30 to TRBJ2-2; no reliable D call. Germline V gene sequence: CDR1 GTSNPN, CDR2 SVGIG (reference sequence). The CDR3 is made up of 11 amino acids. V lost 0 bases and J lost 7, with 3 bases in between. The CDR3 protein is CAWSVHGELFF. DNA for the CDR3: TGTGCCTGGAGTGTTCACGGGGAGCTGTTTTTT.

The sample holds many counts of this clonotype. The chain is built from TRBV5-1 and TRBJ2-3, with a weak D call TRBD2 (6 bases). The CDR3 runs 17 residues. In germline, CDR1 is SGHRS, CDR2 YFSETQ. V lost 4 bases and J 2 bases, leaving 20 bases between the germline ends. The CDR3 sequence: CASSSRGPSVITDTQYF. As DNA, the CDR3 is TGCGCCAGCAGCAGCCGAGGGCCTAGCGTCATCACAGATACGCAGTATTTT.

This clonotype was found many times. The chain is built from TRBV7-2 and TRBJ2-7, with 8 bases matching TRBD1. The CDR3 is 13 residues long. With 3 bases clipped from V and 5 bases from J, the junction kept 3 bases outside the gene matches. Germline CDR1 reads SGHTA; CDR2 reads FQGNSA. Here the CDR3 reads CASSLDRVNEQYF. CDR3 coding DNA: TGTGCCAGCAGCTTGGACAGGGTGAACGAGCAGTACTTC.